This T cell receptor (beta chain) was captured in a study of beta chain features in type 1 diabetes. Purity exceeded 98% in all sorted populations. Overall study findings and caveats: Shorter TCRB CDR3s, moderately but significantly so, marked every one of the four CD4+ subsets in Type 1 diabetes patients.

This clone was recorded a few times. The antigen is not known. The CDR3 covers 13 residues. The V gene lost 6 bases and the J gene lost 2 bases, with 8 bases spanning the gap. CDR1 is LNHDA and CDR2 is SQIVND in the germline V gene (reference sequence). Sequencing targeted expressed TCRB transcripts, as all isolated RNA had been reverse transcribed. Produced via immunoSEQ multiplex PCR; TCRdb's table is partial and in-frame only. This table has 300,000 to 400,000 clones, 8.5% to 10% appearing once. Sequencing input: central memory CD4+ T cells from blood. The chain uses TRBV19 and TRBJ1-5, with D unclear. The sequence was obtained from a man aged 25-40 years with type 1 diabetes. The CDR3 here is CASRQNRNQPQHF. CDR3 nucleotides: TGTGCCAGTAGGCAGAACCGCAATCAGCCCCAGCATTTT.